This T cell receptor beta chain was retrieved from a study of T cells in Graves' hyperthyroidism and ophthalmopathy. Study-level findings and limits: Most thyroid clonotypes that were expanded above 0.001 also turned up in blood. Before onset, by a median of approximately 6.2 months, the model predicted ophthalmopathy.

Lactation, pregnancy, other autoimmune disease or uncontrolled infection excluded patients. The V gene's germline CDR1 is MGHDK and CDR2 SYGVNS. The V gene end was trimmed by 4 bases and the J gene end by 7 bases; junction bases not matched to a gene: 4. The CDR3 covers 13 residues. The investigators amplified TCR beta CDR3 regions from RNA transcripts. The study used the HTBI primer set for a first-round RT-PCR of the TCR CDR3. TCRdb processed the multiplex PCR reads anew with MiXCR; each CDR3 protein has one entry. The sample holds about 500,000 distinct CDR3 sequences, 46% seen once. As concerns this clonotype: Its antigen is not known.

Sample: peripheral blood or thyroid tissue (not recorded which). The chain combines TRBV25-1 with TRBJ1-5, with TRBD1 matching 7 bases. The sequence derives from an adult woman with Graves' disease, either hyperthyroidism or ophthalmopathy (not recorded which). The CDR3 nucleotides read TGTGCCAGCAGTGGGACAGGCACACAGCCCCAGCATTTT. Its protein product is CASSGTGTQPQHF.